What follows are 23 T cell receptor beta chains derived from one specimen sequenced in a study of T-cell reconstitution after alpha-beta-depleted transplantation in children. Their antigens are not known. Unique molecular identifiers tagged the TCRbeta library. TCRdb fed the PCR reads into MiXCR, producing one record per CDR3 protein. The sample consists of approximately 34,000 distinct CDR3 sequences, nearly 6.5% of them appearing once. Overall study findings and caveats: About two months after transplant, alpha-beta T cells reportedly came from several hundred expanded graft clones.

Sequenced material: peripheral blood, taken 60 days after TCRalphabeta/CD19-depleted stem cell transplant. These receptor sequences come from a child less than two years old who had a stem cell transplant for acute myeloid leukemia, so the T cells may come from the graft donor.

This clonotype was observed many times. V and J are TRBV28 and TRBJ1-5; D call uncertain. This CDR3 contains 16 residues. Trimming left V 7 bases short and J 12 bases short, with 28 bases between. Germline loops: CDR1 MDHEN, CDR2 SYDVKM. The CDR3 reads CASTPERGSGVQNQHF. Written as DNA, the CDR3 is TGTGCCAGCACCCCTGAAAGAGGTTCTGGCGTCCAGAACCAGCATTTT.

This clonotype was detected ten times or more. The junction does not match germline at one end; this may be a read error. J is TRBJ2-3 and V is TRBV7-7; perhaps TRBD2 as D (6 bases). Germline assignment: CDR1 SSHAT and CDR2 FNYEAQ (reference sequence). The CDR3 sequence is 13 residues long. CDR3 nucleotide sequence: TGTGCTAGCAGCTCACAGACTAGAGGCACGCAGTATTTT. It codes for CASSSQTRGTQYF.

The table lists this clonotype with many counts. This sequence joins TRBV2 and TRBJ2-7; D unresolved. Germline V gene data show CDR1 as SNHLY and CDR2 as FYNNEI. The CDR3 length is 10 residues. Trimming took off 7 bases at V and 3 bases at J, with 4 bases between the two ends. The CDR3 DNA sequence: TGTGCCAGCAAGGGCTACGAGCAGTACTTC. As protein: CASKGYEQYF.

For this clonotype: It may be a read error: a sequence one base away is much more abundant. J is TRBJ1-2 and V is TRBV27; D is undetermined. Trimming took 2 bases from V and 4 from J, leaving 8 bases between them. The CDR3 is made up of 13 amino acids. The germline V gene encodes CDR1 MNHEY and CDR2 SMNVEV (reference sequence). The CDR3 DNA sequence: TGTGCCAGCAGTTTACGCAGGACCTATGGCTACACCTTC. Translated: CASSLRRTYGYTF.

This clonotype was seen more than once but under ten times. The chain couples TRBV7-6 to TRBJ1-5; D unresolved. Germline loops: CDR1 SGHVS, CDR2 FNYEAQ. The CDR3 has 14 residues. Trimming left V 3 bases short and J 6 bases short, with 12 bases between. CDR3 DNA sequence: TGTGCCAGCAGCTTCGGTCCGAGCGGTCAGCCCCAGCATTTT. This sequence encodes CASSFGPSGQPQHF.

This clonotype came up many times. The rearrangement uses TRBV12-3 or TRBV12-4 and TRBJ2-4; TRBD2 aligns across 7 bases. J gave up 8 bases and V 9 bases, and 10 bases lay outside the gene matches. The CDR3 sequence is 13 residues long. The CDR3 spells CASWSGTRDIQYF. CDR3 bases: TGTGCCAGTTGGAGCGGGACGAGGGACATTCAGTACTTC.

This clonotype was recorded at least ten times. This chain links TRBV29-1 with TRBJ2-4; D gene ambiguous. CDR3 length equals 13 residues. Looked up from germline, CDR1 is SQVTM and CDR2 is ANQGSEA. The V gene lost 5 bases and the J gene lost 0 bases, with 8 bases spanning the gap. CDR3 nucleotide sequence: TGCAGCGTTCAACTTATAGCCAAAAACATTCAGTACTTC. Its protein is CSVQLIAKNIQYF.

In its sample, this clonotype was seen many times. V and J are TRBV10-3 and TRBJ2-3; possible D gene TRBD2, 5 bases. The CDR3 contains 13 residues. The germline V and J ends were trimmed by 10 bases and 6 bases, with 17 bases remaining between them. Per the germline V gene, CDR1 is ENHRY and CDR2 is SYGVKD. The CDR3 region has the DNA TGTGCCACCAAGGAGGAGGACGCGGATACGCAGTATTTT. Protein product: CATKEEDADTQYF.

This clonotype was counted only a few times. This chain connects TRBV24-1 to TRBJ1-1; weak D call: TRBD1 (5 bases). The CDR3 runs to 14 residues. Trimming removed 9 bases from V and 4 bases from J, with 17 bases in between. Germline values: CDR1 KGHDR, CDR2 SFDVKD. CDR3 protein: CATPVQGVGTEAFF. The CDR3 nucleotides read TGTGCCACCCCTGTGCAGGGAGTCGGCACTGAAGCTTTCTTT.

This chain links TRBV5-1 with TRBJ2-3, with D possibly TRBD1 on 6 matching bases. Germline V CDR1 and CDR2: SGHRS, YFSETQ. The CDR3 has 14 residues. V was clipped by 2 bases and J by 3 bases, with 10 bases between them. CDR3 sequence (DNA): TGCGCCAGCAGCTTCAGGGGTAGGACAGATACGCAGTATTTT. The encoded protein is CASSFRGRTDTQYF.

There are many counts of this clonotype. This chain uses TRBV7-9 with TRBJ2-7; a possible D gene is TRBD1 (5 bases). The V end lost 2 bases, the J end lost 3 bases, and 14 bases lay between the germline ends. Germline CDR1 SEHNR, CDR2 FQNEAQ (reference sequence). There are 15 residues in the CDR3. CDR3 in amino acids: CASSLQAPGHYEQYF. The DNA for the CDR3 is TGTGCCAGCAGCTTACAGGCCCCAGGGCACTACGAGCAGTACTTC.

This clonotype was seen ten or more times. The chain uses TRBV12-3 or TRBV12-4 and TRBJ2-4; possibly TRBD2 for D (5 bases). V was trimmed by 0 bases and J by 13 bases, leaving 19 bases between them. This CDR3 region has 15 residues. CDR3 residues: CASSLATRWWRSQYF. CDR3 bases: TGTGCCAGCAGTTTAGCTACCCGGTGGTGGAGGAGCCAGTACTTC.

This clonotype was detected many times. The CDR3 loop reads CASSLDRGYNSPLHF. The CDR3 DNA sequence: TGTGCCAGCAGCCTTGACAGGGGCTATAATTCACCCCTCCACTTT. This chain connects TRBV7-8 to TRBJ1-6, with TRBD1 matching over 8 bases. Trimming took 5 bases from V and 3 from J; bases not matched to a gene: 3. Germline values: CDR1 SGHVS, CDR2 FQNEAQ. This CDR3 region has 15 residues.

This clonotype was counted many times. The rearrangement joins TRBV7-3 to TRBJ2-3; 13 bases are shared with TRBD2. CDR3 length: 19 residues. Germline CDR1 and CDR2: SGHTA and FQGTGA. Trimming at V came to 5 bases and at J to 2 bases, leaving 13 bases not matched to a gene. The CDR3, as DNA: TGTGCCAGCAGCGACCCGACTAGCGGGAGGCCCCGTCCCACAGATACGCAGTATTTT. It yields the protein CASSDPTSGRPRPTDTQYF.

The chain uses TRBV4-3 and TRBJ1-2; weak D call: TRBD1 (5 bases). V was pared by 8 bases and J by 4 bases, with 17 bases between. The CDR3 runs to 14 residues. Germline CDR1 and CDR2: LGHNA and YSLEER. CDR3 loop: CASGAWGRGYGYTF. The CDR3 coding sequence is TGCGCCAGCGGTGCCTGGGGGAGGGGCTATGGCTACACCTTC.

This clonotype was picked up many times. V is TRBV28 and J is TRBJ1-6, with a weak D call TRBD1 (6 bases). Germline V gives CDR1 MDHEN, CDR2 SYDVKM. V gave up 7 bases and J gave up 5 bases, with 15 bases separating them. This CDR3 is 15 amino acids long. The DNA of the CDR3 is TGTGCCAGCAATCGGGGGGCGAGACATAATTCACCCCTCCACTTT. It yields the protein CASNRGARHNSPLHF.

This clonotype was seen ten or more times. The chain carries TRBV4-1 and TRBJ2-5; D could derive from TRBD1 or TRBD2 (5 bases each). The CDR3 has 15 residues. CDR1 MGHRA and CDR2 YSYEKL come from the germline V gene. V was trimmed by 0 bases and J by 2 bases, leaving 10 bases between them. CDR3 amino acids: CASSQERGFQETQYF. In DNA, the CDR3 is TGCGCCAGCAGCCAAGAGAGGGGTTTTCAAGAGACCCAGTACTTC.

This clonotype was seen at least ten times. V and J are TRBV12-3 or TRBV12-4 and TRBJ2-2, with TRBD2 identical over 8 bases. The CDR3 consists of 13 residues. The V gene end was trimmed by 6 bases and the J gene end by 5 bases; junction bases not matched to a gene: 2. This CDR3 reads CASRTSGTGELFF. CDR3 bases: TGTGCCAGCAGAACTAGCGGTACCGGGGAGCTGTTTTTT.

Many counts were recorded for this clonotype. This chain connects TRBV2 to TRBJ2-3, with TRBD2 matching over 11 bases. CDR1 and CDR2 (germline): SNHLY, FYNNEI. This CDR3 contains 18 residues. V lost 3 bases, J lost 1 base, and 9 bases stayed unmatched. The CDR3 is CASSEWPSGGPGTDTQYF. The CDR3 DNA sequence: TGTGCCAGCAGTGAGTGGCCTAGCGGGGGGCCGGGCACAGATACGCAGTATTTT. The entire variable domain, with the rest obtained from reference TRBV2 and TRBJ2-3, is as follows: EPEVTQTPSHQVTQMGQEVILRCVPISNHLYFYWYRQILGQKVEFLVSFYNNEISEKSEIFDDQFSVERPDGSNFTLKIRSTKLEDSAMYFCASSEWPSGGPGTDTQYFGPGTRLTVL.

This clonotype has a count of ten or more. The chain is built from TRBV12-5 and TRBJ2-1; possibly TRBD2 for D (5 bases). The V end was cut by 0 bases, the J end by 4 bases, with 10 bases between. The CDR3 extends over 15 amino acids. Germline CDR1 LGHNT, CDR2 FRNRAP. The CDR3 DNA reads TGTGCTAGTGGTTTGGTAACCCCGGGGTACAATGAGCAGTTCTTC. Translated: CASGLVTPGYNEQFF.

This clonotype showed up many times. The chain recombines TRBV6-5 with TRBJ2-1; D not resolved. CDR1 MNHEY and CDR2 SVGAGI come from the germline V gene. V lost 7 bases and J lost 7, with 11 bases in between. The CDR3 loop spans 12 amino acids. The CDR3 sequence: CASTPDGNEQFF. DNA of the CDR3: TGTGCCAGCACCCCGGATGGTAATGAGCAGTTCTTC.

This clonotype was seen repeatedly, ten times or more. The rearrangement links TRBV7-9 to TRBJ2-1; tentatively, D is TRBD1 (5 bases). The V end was cut by 5 bases, the J end by 7 bases, with 9 bases between. Germline CDR1 and CDR2: SEHNR and FQNEAQ (reference sequence). The CDR3 spans 12 residues. The CDR3: CASSRSGNEQFF. DNA for the CDR3: TGTGCCAGCAGCCGCTCAGGGAATGAGCAGTTCTTC.

This chain links TRBV19 with TRBJ2-2; maybe TRBD2 (5 bases). The V end lost 4 bases, the J end lost 0 bases, and 6 bases lay between the germline ends. This CDR3 has 14 amino acids. Germline V CDR1 and CDR2: LNHDA, SQIVND (reference sequence). In DNA form, the CDR3 reads TGTGCCAGTAGTAAGCGGACGAACACCGGGGAGCTGTTTTTT. Protein product: CASSKRTNTGELFF.